A selection of T cell receptor beta chains follows, all from one sample in a study of blood T cell repertoires in COVID-19. Clones were read by immunoSEQ multiplex PCR, and TCRdb kept only the in-frame ones, dropping some. The sample includes about 73,000 clones, 82% of them seen just once. Sequenced material: peripheral blood. The receptors come from a woman in her sixties with acute or convalescent COVID-19. The CDR3 runs from the conserved cysteine through the conserved F or W. Fields, in order: V gene, J gene, CDR3 protein.

TRBV19	TRBJ2-2	CASSTVPNTGELFF
TRBV5-5	TRBJ1-2	CASSSGQGVSYGYTF
TRBV12-3/TRBV12-4	TRBJ1-1	CASGWTTSYEAFF
TRBV4-1	TRBJ1-4	CASSPERDRGEKLFF
TRBV7-2	TRBJ2-3	CASSLTPSGGRTDTQYF
TRBV15	TRBJ1-1	CATSRERGNTEAFF
TRBV6-5	TRBJ2-1	CASSSPGSYNEQFF
TRBV28	TRBJ1-2	CASRSSDRVGGYTF
TRBV3-1/TRBV3-2	TRBJ2-2	CASSQVGLTGELFF
TRBV5-1	TRBJ1-1	CASSLKDRGVSIGYEAFF
TRBV4-1	TRBJ2-1	CASSQDQVGANNEQFF
TRBV9	TRBJ2-3	CASSAGFAGKDTQYF
TRBV4-1	TRBJ2-2	CASSRTVNTGELFF
TRBV12-3/TRBV12-4	TRBJ1-1	CASSYVMNTEAFF
TRBV30	TRBJ1-3	CAWSGQGSGNTIYF
TRBV7-9	TRBJ1-3	CASSLYSSRGNTIYF
TRBV18	TRBJ2-6	CASSPVGQLTGANVLTF